Following are 14 T cell receptor beta chains from one sample sequenced in a study of cytomegalovirus exposure and HLA in healthy donors. The PCR contained 60 Vbeta and 13 Jbeta primers. The data were produced by immunoSEQ multiplex PCR, yet TCRdb's version contains in-frame clones alone and is incomplete. The sample holds roughly 140,000 clones, 75% to 85% seen once. Source material: PBMCs. Receptor source: a man aged 35-49 years in good health and CMV-seronegative.

The genes are TRBV5-1 and TRBJ1-2; 8 bases are a match to TRBD1. The CDR3 is made up of 14 amino acids. Looked up from germline, CDR1 is SGHRS and CDR2 is YFSETQ. V was clipped by 5 bases and J by 8 bases; unmatched bases: 11. CDR3 loop: CASRGQGGTMGYTF. In nucleotides, the CDR3 is TGCGCCAGCAGAGGACAGGGCGGCACTATGGGCTACACCTTC. Combining the CDR3 with reference TRBV5-1 and TRBJ1-2 gives the whole variable domain KAGVTQTPRYLIKTRGQQVTLSCSPISGHRSVSWYQQTPGQGLQFLFEYFSETQRNKGNFPGRFSGRQFSNSRSEMNVSTLELGDSALYLCASRGQGGTMGYTFGSGTRLTVV.

The J gene is TRBJ2-5, the V gene TRBV5-4; no clear D. Germline V gives CDR1 SGHNT, CDR2 YYREEE (reference sequence). This CDR3 has 13 residues. The germline V and J ends were trimmed by 3 bases and 0 bases, with 6 bases remaining between them. This CDR3 reads CASSSRYQETQYF. The CDR3 DNA reads TGTGCCAGCAGCTCCCGGTACCAAGAGACCCAGTACTTC.

This sequence joins TRBV5-4 and TRBJ1-5; possible D gene TRBD1, 6 bases. V was trimmed by 0 bases and J by 7 bases, leaving 14 bases between them. Germline V lookup: CDR1 SGHNT, CDR2 YYREEE (reference sequence). The CDR3 extends over 15 amino acids. CDR3 sequence: CASSLADRTGQPQHF. Here the CDR3 DNA reads TGTGCCAGCAGCTTGGCCGACAGGACGGGGCAGCCCCAGCATTTT. The whole variable domain, remainder taken from reference TRBV5-4 and TRBJ1-5, is ETGVTQSPTHLIKTRGQQVTLRCSSQSGHNTVSWYQQALGQGPQFIFQYYREEENGRGNFPPRFSGLQFPNYSSELNVNALELDDSALYLCASSLADRTGQPQHFGDGTRLSIL.

The chain employs TRBV5-4 and TRBJ2-7, with 9 positions matching TRBD1. In germline, CDR1 is SGHNT, CDR2 YYREEE (reference sequence). The ends lost 4 bases at V and 2 bases at J; junction bases unmatched: 4. The CDR3 spans 14 residues. The CDR3 coding sequence is TGTGCCAGCAGCGCACAGGGGGCGACCTACGAGCAGTACTTC. Its protein is CASSAQGATYEQYF.

The J gene is TRBJ2-1, the V gene TRBV7-8; 9 nucleotides line up with TRBD1. The CDR3 covers 18 residues. Per the germline V gene, CDR1 is SGHVS and CDR2 is FQNEAQ. V dropped 5 bases and J dropped 0; count of bases not matched to a gene: 11. The CDR3 here is CASSHTGGRVSSYNEQFF. The CDR3 region has the DNA TGTGCCAGCAGCCATACAGGGGGCCGTGTGAGCTCCTACAATGAGCAGTTCTTC.

The table lists this clone with a few counts. The rearrangement uses TRBV2 and TRBJ1-2; 8 bases fit TRBD1. The V segment lost 9 bases and the J segment 8 bases; nucleotides outside the gene matches: 8. The CDR3 runs to 12 residues. Germline lookup yields CDR1 SNHLY and CDR2 FYNNEI. This chain's CDR3 is CASGQGLEGYTF. For the CDR3, the DNA is TGTGCCAGTGGACAGGGCCTCGAAGGCTACACCTTC.

The chain links TRBV5-1 to TRBJ2-5; TRBD1 matches 7 bases. Trimming at V came to 1 base and at J to 5 bases, leaving 5 bases not matched to a gene. This CDR3 region has 14 residues. Germline CDR1 SGHRS, CDR2 YFSETQ. CDR3 residues: CASSLPTGAETQYF. The CDR3 bases are TGCGCCAGCAGCTTGCCCACAGGGGCCGAGACCCAGTACTTC.

This chain joins TRBV7-8 and TRBJ1-1, with 7 bases that match TRBD1. Germline V gives CDR1 SGHVS, CDR2 FQNEAQ. The junction had 7 bases not matched to a gene; V was cut back by 5 bases and J by 1 base. The CDR3 has 15 amino acids. The CDR3 region has the DNA TGTGCCAGCAGCCCGACAGGGCTCAAGAACACTGAAGCTTTCTTT. Encoded protein: CASSPTGLKNTEAFF.

V gene TRBV9 combines with J gene TRBJ2-7; D might be TRBD2 (5 bases). The CDR3 runs 14 residues. V was trimmed by 3 bases and J by 2 bases, leaving 12 bases between them. Germline CDR1 and CDR2: SGDLS and YYNGEE. In DNA form, the CDR3 reads TGTGCCAGCAGCGCTTCCTTCGGGGCCTACGAGCAGTACTTC. Its protein is CASSASFGAYEQYF.

V is TRBV13 and J is TRBJ1-1; tentative D call: TRBD1 (5 bases). Germline-derived CDR1 and CDR2 are PRHDT and FYEKMQ (reference sequence). This CDR3 has 14 amino acids. Trimming stripped 5 bases from V and 2 bases from J, with 12 bases between. The CDR3 here is CASSADIYNTEAFF. The CDR3 DNA reads TGTGCCAGCAGCGCGGACATTTACAACACTGAAGCTTTCTTT.

This clone was recorded once. The chain links TRBV27 to TRBJ1-1; D is possibly TRBD1 (5 bases). The length of the CDR3 is 15 residues. Germline V gene data show CDR1 as MNHEY and CDR2 as SMNVEV (reference sequence). The V and J ends lost 6 bases and 1 base respectively, with 15 bases between them. This CDR3 is CASSHLQGANTEAFF. The CDR3 coding sequence is TGTGCCAGCAGCCACCTGCAGGGTGCGAACACTGAAGCTTTCTTT.

The CDR3 DNA reads as TGTGCCAGCAGCTCGCTGATGGGACGGGGGGAAGCTAGCACAGATACGCAGTATTTT. Its translation is CASSSLMGRGEASTDTQYF. The gene calls are TRBV7-2 and TRBJ2-3, with 7 positions matching TRBD2. V shed 4 bases and J 0 bases; nucleotides not matched to a gene: 16. CDR1 is SGHTA, CDR2 FQGNSA, per germline. The CDR3 consists of 19 residues.

The chain joins TRBV7-2 to TRBJ2-6; possible D gene TRBD1, 6 bases. Trimming shortened V by 0 bases and J by 0 bases, and 15 bases separated the two germline ends. This CDR3 spans 19 amino acids. Germline CDR1 and CDR2: SGHTA and FQGNSA. The CDR3 DNA sequence: TGTGCCAGCAGCTTAGCGACAGGCCCTCAGAGCTCTGGGGCCAACGTCCTGACTTTC. This encodes CASSLATGPQSSGANVLTF. The complete variable domain, with remaining parts taken from reference TRBV7-2 and TRBJ2-6, reads GAGVSQSPSNKVTEKGKDVELRCDPISGHTALYWYRQSLGQGLEFLIYFQGNSAPDKSGLPSDRFSAERTGGSVSTLTIQRTQQEDSAVYLCASSLATGPQSSGANVLTFGAGSRLTVL.

The chain employs TRBV5-1 and TRBJ1-2; D is possibly TRBD1 (5 bases). V lost 0 bases and J 10 bases, leaving 16 bases between the germline ends. Germline V CDR1 and CDR2: SGHRS, YFSETQ. CDR3 length: 14 residues. CDR3 in DNA: TGCGCCAGCAGCTTGGTCCTGGGCCAGGGATACTACACCTTC. Translated: CASSLVLGQGYYTF.